These 22 T cell receptor beta chains were all obtained from the same sample, sequenced in a study of T-cell memory formation after mild COVID-19. TCRdb re-called the 5' RACE reads through MiXCR, storing one row per CDR3 protein. The data hold about 470,000 distinct CDR3 sequences, with roughly 23% observed a single time. Sequencing was done on a sample of PBMCs or a T cell subset sorted from them (not recorded which). These receptors originate from an adult woman who had mild COVID-19 (a few samples of this study predate the infection). Cell type and time point are not known.

In its sample, this clonotype was seen many times. This chain connects TRBV27 to TRBJ1-2, with D possibly being TRBD1 (5 bases). This CDR3 has 18 amino acids. Germline V gives CDR1 MNHEY, CDR2 SMNVEV (reference sequence). Trimming removed 4 bases at V and 1 base at J, with 22 bases between. CDR3 sequence: CASSSLLGRWFLNYGYTF. The CDR3 bases are TGTGCCAGCAGTTCACTTTTGGGACGTTGGTTTCTTAACTATGGCTACACCTTC.

This rearrangement joins TRBV19 to TRBJ2-4, with D perhaps matching TRBD1 (7 bases). The V gene's germline CDR1 is LNHDA and CDR2 SQIVND (reference sequence). The V end was cut by 5 bases, the J end by 7 bases, with 9 bases between. There are 12 residues in the CDR3. The CDR3 sequence is CASSAGQNIQYF. The CDR3 DNA sequence: TGTGCCAGTAGTGCGGGACAGAACATTCAGTACTTC.

The V and J genes are TRBV5-6 and TRBJ2-3, with 14 bases aligning to TRBD2. CDR1 SGHDT and CDR2 YYEEEE come from the germline V gene. V lost 4 bases, J lost 5 bases, and 6 bases stayed unmatched. The CDR3 is 16 residues long. This CDR3 is CASSTGTSGRRDTQYF. The CDR3 bases are TGTGCCAGCAGCACCGGGACTAGCGGGAGAAGAGATACGCAGTATTTT.

Only a few counts were recorded for this clonotype. The chain combines TRBV6-1 with TRBJ1-1; D remains unclear. Germline V gene lookup returns CDR1 MNHNS and CDR2 SASEGT. V was clipped by 4 bases and J by 3 bases, with 12 bases between them. The CDR3 covers 14 residues. The CDR3 DNA reads TGTGCCAGCAGTGTACCGGGCCGGGACACTGAAGCTTTCTTT. Residues: CASSVPGRDTEAFF.

V gene TRBV5-1 combines with J gene TRBJ2-1, with 9 bases aligning to TRBD2. The germline V gene encodes CDR1 SGHRS and CDR2 YFSETQ. V shed 0 bases, J shed 3 bases, and the junction held 7 bases outside the gene matches. The CDR3 runs 17 residues. This chain's CDR3 is CASSLVLSGGSYNEQFF. CDR3 bases: TGCGCCAGCAGCTTGGTTCTAAGCGGGGGGAGCTACAATGAGCAGTTCTTC. Variable domain in full (rest from reference TRBV5-1 and TRBJ2-1): KAGVTQTPRYLIKTRGQQVTLSCSPISGHRSVSWYQQTPGQGLQFLFEYFSETQRNKGNFPGRFSGRQFSNSRSEMNVSTLELGDSALYLCASSLVLSGGSYNEQFFGPGTRLTVL.

This chain joins TRBV5-4 and TRBJ1-1, with 9 bases matching TRBD1. The CDR3 totals 14 residues. The ends lost 4 bases at V and 1 base at J; junction bases unmatched: 2. From germline, CDR1 is SGHNT and CDR2 YYREEE (reference sequence). The CDR3 DNA is TGTGCCAGCAGCATGACAGGGGGGAACACTGAAGCTTTCTTT. Encoded protein: CASSMTGGNTEAFF. Together with reference TRBV5-4 and TRBJ1-1, the CDR3 gives the full variable domain: ETGVTQSPTHLIKTRGQQVTLRCSSQSGHNTVSWYQQALGQGPQFIFQYYREEENGRGNFPPRFSGLQFPNYSSELNVNALELDDSALYLCASSMTGGNTEAFFGQGTRLTVV.

This clonotype was seen a few times. The rearrangement links TRBV20-1 to TRBJ2-1; 7 bases agree with TRBD2. CDR1 and CDR2 (germline): DFQATT, SNEGSKA (reference sequence). There are 15 residues in the CDR3. The CDR3 DNA reads as TGCAGCAACAGCGGGGCGGGGGACCCTTTGGATGAGCAGTTCTTC. It encodes CSNSGAGDPLDEQFF.

The chain is built from TRBV30 and TRBJ2-1, with 7 bases that match TRBD2. V shed 1 base, J shed 4 bases, and the junction held 4 bases outside the gene matches. The CDR3 length is 14 residues. Germline lookup yields CDR1 GTSNPN and CDR2 SVGIG (reference sequence). The CDR3 DNA reads TGTGCCTGGAGTGCTGCGGGAGTGTACAATGAGCAGTTCTTC. It yields the protein CAWSAAGVYNEQFF.

The DNA for the CDR3 is TGTGCCAGCAGCCCCGCTCATAGCAATCAGCCCCAGCATTTT. Encoded protein: CASSPAHSNQPQHF. The chain recombines TRBV6-5 with TRBJ1-5; D gene ambiguous. V was clipped by 6 bases and J by 0 bases, with 9 bases between them. Looked up from germline, CDR1 is MNHEY and CDR2 is SVGAGI. The CDR3 runs to 14 residues.

This clonotype was found a few times. The chain uses TRBV20-1 and TRBJ2-4; D gene ambiguous. V was pared by 2 bases and J by 0 bases, with 5 bases between. The CDR3 is 13 amino acids. CDR1 and CDR2 from the germline V gene are DFQATT and SNEGSKA (reference sequence). For the CDR3, the DNA is TGCAGTGCTAGAACCCTAGCCAAAAACATTCAGTACTTC. This gives the protein CSARTLAKNIQYF.

There are many counts of this clonotype. This chain links TRBV5-1 with TRBJ1-1; no clear D gene. Germline loops: CDR1 SGHRS, CDR2 YFSETQ. Trimming cost V 4 bases and J 1 base, with 14 bases left between them. The CDR3 covers 15 residues. The CDR3 sequence: CASSAMWSENTEAFF. CDR3 nucleotides: TGCGCCAGCAGCGCTATGTGGTCCGAGAACACTGAAGCTTTCTTT.

The chain recombines TRBV7-8 with TRBJ2-1; TRBD2 matches 9 bases. The CDR3 consists of 15 residues. From germline, CDR1 is SGHVS and CDR2 FQNEAQ. Trimming removed 4 bases from V and 5 bases from J; junction bases left unmatched: 6. CDR3 residues: CASSSPSGNHNEQFF. CDR3 nucleotides: TGTGCCAGCAGCTCCCCTAGCGGGAACCACAATGAGCAGTTCTTC.

This clonotype was recorded a few times. J is TRBJ2-7 and V is TRBV14, with 7 nucleotides matching TRBD2. V gave up 4 bases and J gave up 3 bases; unmatched junction bases: 9. Germline CDR1 is SGHDN and CDR2 is FVKESK. The CDR3 covers 15 residues. CDR3 sequence (DNA): TGTGCCAGCAGCCGACGTAACGCGGGGGACTACGAGCAGTACTTC. It is translated as CASSRRNAGDYEQYF.

CDR3 coding DNA: TGTGCCAGCAGTGTCGGGACAGTCCATGGCTACACCTTC. Translated, it gives CASSVGTVHGYTF. The chain recombines TRBV28 with TRBJ1-2, with 7 bases aligning to TRBD1. Per germline, CDR1 MDHEN and CDR2 SYDVKM. CDR3 length: 13 residues. The junction had 6 bases not matched to a gene; V was cut back by 5 bases and J by 6 bases.

This clonotype was observed a few times. This rearrangement joins TRBV24-1 to TRBJ2-6, with 7 bases matching TRBD1. J gave up 0 bases and V 4 bases, and 11 bases lay outside the gene matches. Germline CDR1 KGHDR, CDR2 SFDVKD. CDR3 length: 19 residues. The CDR3 reads CATSENPGQANSGANVLTF. DNA of the CDR3: TGTGCCACCAGTGAGAACCCCGGACAGGCGAACTCTGGGGCCAACGTCCTGACTTTC.

The chain joins TRBV12-3 or TRBV12-4 to TRBJ1-5; D call uncertain. The CDR3 runs 13 residues. V dropped 2 bases and J dropped 3 bases, with 5 bases sitting between them. CDR3 DNA sequence: TGTGCCAGCAGTTTATTAATCAATCAGCCCCAGCATTTT. This encodes CASSLLINQPQHF.

This chain joins TRBV7-2 and TRBJ1-2, with TRBD1 matching over 10 bases. This CDR3 is 15 amino acids long. Germline assignment: CDR1 SGHTA and CDR2 FQGNSA. The V gene end was trimmed by 6 bases and the J gene end by 4 bases; junction bases not matched to a gene: 8. CDR3: CASRFWDRGGYGYTF. In DNA, the CDR3 is TGTGCCAGCAGATTCTGGGACAGGGGTGGCTATGGCTACACCTTC.

V is TRBV24-1 and J is TRBJ2-1; TRBD2 matches 13 bases. The CDR3 spans 16 residues. The V segment lost 4 bases and the J segment 7 bases; nucleotides outside the gene matches: 6. Germline assignment: CDR1 KGHDR and CDR2 SFDVKD. CDR3 DNA: TGTGCCACCAGTGACTCGACTAGCGGGAGGTTAAATGAGCAGTTCTTC. It translates to CATSDSTSGRLNEQFF.

The chain employs TRBV9 and TRBJ1-4, with 9 bases that match TRBD1. The CDR3 sequence is 15 residues long. The germline gives CDR1 SGDLS, CDR2 YYNGEE. The trim removed 2 bases at V and 8 bases at J, leaving 7 bases unmatched. CDR3 sequence (DNA): TGTGCCAGCAGCGTCGCTACAGGGGGCGGGGAAAAACTGTTTTTT. Its translation: CASSVATGGGEKLFF.

This clonotype came up many times. V gene TRBV14 combines with J gene TRBJ2-5; 11 positions agree with TRBD2. The CDR3 length is 20 residues. Per the germline V gene, CDR1 is SGHDN and CDR2 is FVKESK. V was clipped by 0 bases and J by 5 bases; unmatched bases: 17. CDR3 DNA sequence: TGTGCCAGCAGCCAAGATCATAGTATTACTAGCGGGGGCCCCGGGGAGACCCAGTACTTC. It translates to CASSQDHSITSGGPGETQYF.

This sequence joins TRBV7-8 and TRBJ2-3, with a tentative D call TRBD2 (5 bases). CDR3 length: 16 residues. Germline CDR1 SGHVS, CDR2 FQNEAQ. Between the trimmed V and J ends, which lost 3 bases and 0 bases, there was a span of 13 bases. The CDR3 nucleotides are TGTGCCAGCAGCTTTAGTATAAGCGGAAGCACAGATACGCAGTATTTT. Protein: CASSFSISGSTDTQYF.

The genes are TRBV6-2 or TRBV6-3 and TRBJ2-7; 8 bases align to TRBD1. CDR3 length equals 17 residues. Trimming at V came to 0 bases and at J to 5 bases, leaving 12 bases not matched to a gene. Germline V gene sequence: CDR1 MNHEY, CDR2 SVGEGT. DNA of the CDR3: TGTGCCAGCAGTTACTCGAACGACGGGGGACAGGTACACGAGCAGTACTTC. Protein: CASSYSNDGGQVHEQYF.